This TCR beta chain was captured in a study of T-cell memory formation after mild COVID-19. On the study more broadly: Among the donors, TCR clusters were largely specific to each donor.

CDR3 length: 15 amino acids. Trimming took 4 bases from V and 8 from J, leaving 16 bases between them. The germline V gene has CDR1 SGHRS and CDR2 YFSETQ. Study observations and caveats: Clones that contracted from day 15 to 85 were balanced CD4/CD8, while later expanders leaned CD4+.

As regards this clonotype: Its target is unknown.

TCRdb reprocessed the 5' RACE reads via MiXCR and lists one record per CDR3 protein. Here the sample spans almost 550,000 distinct CDR3 sequences, roughly 22% being singletons. The chain uses TRBV5-1 and TRBJ1-6; D gene unclear. The TCR sequence derives from an adult woman who had mild COVID-19 (a few samples of this study predate the infection). Cell type and time point are not known. The sequenced sample was PBMCs or a T cell subset sorted from them (not recorded which). The CDR3 region is CASSGMGTADSPLHF. The CDR3 DNA is TGCGCCAGCAGCGGAATGGGCACAGCTGATTCACCCCTCCACTTT.